The 5 T cell receptor beta chains below all came from one sample that was sequenced in a study of blood T cell repertoires in COVID-19 (dated by TCRdb to 2019 to 2021). Libraries came from the immunoSEQ multiplex PCR assay. In its TCRdb copy, this immuneACCESS table keeps in-frame sequences only and misses some clones. Where compared with another copy, unresolved V genes explain less than half of these, and the others have no known cause. For this sample the table gives about 210,000 clones, of which roughly 86% were detected only once. The biggest ten clones account for about a tenth of the sample. Sequenced sample: PBMCs or T cells enriched from blood (not recorded which). Receptor source: a man aged 18-30 years with acute COVID-19.

CDR3 DNA sequence: TGTGCCAGCAGTTCGTCGGGCAATCAGCCCCAGCATTTT. Its translation is CASSSSGNQPQHF. The chain recombines TRBV12-3 or TRBV12-4 with TRBJ1-5, with D uncertain. CDR3 length equals 13 residues. Trimming took off 4 bases at V and 2 bases at J, with 6 bases between the two ends.

J is TRBJ2-7 and V is TRBV5-6, with a weak D call TRBD2 (6 bases). This CDR3 has 14 amino acids. CDR1 SGHDT and CDR2 YYEEEE come from the germline V gene. Trimming took 7 bases from V and 1 from J, leaving 15 bases between them. The CDR3 sequence: CASQSRDFSYEQYF. The CDR3 DNA is TGTGCCAGCCAGAGCCGGGACTTTTCCTACGAGCAGTACTTC. Looking up the rest from reference TRBV5-6 and TRBJ2-7 gives the full variable domain: DAGVTQSPTHLIKTRGQQVTLRCSPKSGHDTVSWYQQALGQGPQFIFQYYEEEERQRGNFPDRFSGHQFPNYSSELNVNALLLGDSALYLCASQSRDFSYEQYFGPGTRLTVT.

The rearrangement links TRBV7-9 to TRBJ2-2; D uncertain. From germline, CDR1 is SEHNR and CDR2 FQNEAQ (reference sequence). The V end was cut by 5 bases, the J end by 1 base, with 14 bases between. This CDR3 has 16 residues. The DNA of the CDR3 is TGTGCCAGCAGCCAACCGGCAGGATGGAACACCGGGGAGCTGTTTTTT. It yields the protein CASSQPAGWNTGELFF.

The V and J genes are TRBV6-6 and TRBJ1-2; D is possibly TRBD1 (5 bases). CDR1 and CDR2 (germline): MNHNY, SVGAGI (reference sequence). V dropped 11 bases and J dropped 4 bases, with 14 bases sitting between them. CDR3 length: 12 amino acids. The CDR3 reads CAVGGIFYGYTF. The CDR3 bases are TGTGCCGTCGGGGGAATTTTCTATGGCTACACCTTC.

The chain joins TRBV7-2 to TRBJ2-3; D ambiguous. V lost 2 bases, J lost 6 bases, and 9 bases lay in between. This CDR3 has 13 residues. The germline V gene encodes CDR1 SGHTA and CDR2 FQGNSA. In DNA form, the CDR3 reads TGTGCCAGCAGCTTATTTGAGTGGGATACGCAGTATTTT. This sequence encodes CASSLFEWDTQYF.